Listed here are 15 T cell receptor beta chains from one sample, sequenced in a study of blood T cell repertoires in COVID-19. This table comes from immunoSEQ multiplex PCR, and its TCRdb copy is limited to in-frame clones, with some not included. This table has a few hundred thousand clones, 89% appearing once. The specimen sequenced was peripheral blood. The origin of the receptors is a woman between 35 and 50 years old who had recovered from COVID-19.

This sequence joins TRBV2 and TRBJ2-1; possible D gene TRBD1, 6 bases. The CDR3 totals 14 residues. Germline CDR1 reads SNHLY; CDR2 reads FYNNEI. V gave up 6 bases and J gave up 1 base, with 10 bases separating them. Here the CDR3 reads CASRGAPSYNEQFF. In nucleotides, the CDR3 is TGTGCCAGCAGGGGGGCCCCTTCCTACAATGAGCAGTTCTTC.

For this clone: This CDR3 is also generated by other DNA sequences in the sample. This chain links TRBV28 with TRBJ1-2; 8 nucleotides line up with TRBD1. V gave up 6 bases and J gave up 5 bases; unmatched junction bases: 5. Germline values: CDR1 MDHEN, CDR2 SYDVKM. The CDR3 sequence is 13 residues long. The CDR3 DNA follows: TGTGCCAGCAGCACCGGACAGGGATATGGCTACACCTTC. Translation: CASSTGQGYGYTF.

The chain carries TRBV3-1 (or the pseudogene TRBV3-2) and TRBJ1-5; 8 nucleotides line up with TRBD1. The germline V gene has CDR1 LGHDT and CDR2 YNNKEL (reference sequence). The J segment lost 3 bases and the V segment lost 3 bases, leaving 1 base of the junction unmatched. The CDR3 is 14 amino acids. In DNA, the CDR3 is TGTGCCAGCAGCCAGACAGGGGACAATCAGCCCCAGCATTTT. As protein: CASSQTGDNQPQHF.

Points on this clone: The sample has other DNA sequences that encode this CDR3 too. The gene calls are TRBV19 and TRBJ2-1; D remains unclear. This CDR3 is built from 13 residues. V lost 3 bases and J lost 4, with 7 bases in between. Germline assignment: CDR1 LNHDA and CDR2 SQIVND (reference sequence). The CDR3 loop is CASSISTYNEQFF. CDR3 DNA sequence: TGTGCCAGTAGTATTTCAACTTACAATGAGCAGTTCTTC.

The rearrangement links TRBV6-4 to TRBJ2-1; TRBD2 matches 8 bases. Trimming at V came to 6 bases and at J to 6 bases, leaving 13 bases not matched to a gene. The CDR3 consists of 16 residues. CDR1 and CDR2 (germline): MRHNA, SNTAGT. CDR3 DNA: TGTGCCAGCAGCTACTCAGCGGGAGAGCCATCCAATGAGCAGTTCTTC. Its translation is CASSYSAGEPSNEQFF.

J is TRBJ1-2 and V is TRBV4-3; possible D gene TRBD1, 5 bases. In germline, CDR1 is LGHNA, CDR2 YSLEER. The CDR3 is 16 amino acids. V lost 5 bases and J 4 bases, leaving 20 bases between the germline ends. CDR3 in DNA: TGCGCCAGCAGCGAAGCCCCTCGGGACTCCTCCTATGGCTACACCTTC. Its translation is CASSEAPRDSSYGYTF.

The rearrangement links TRBV2 to TRBJ1-1; TRBD1 aligns across 7 bases. Looked up from germline, CDR1 is SNHLY and CDR2 is FYNNEI. V gave up 7 bases and J gave up 2 bases; unmatched junction bases: 7. CDR3 length: 14 residues. CDR3 in amino acids: CASTRQGFNTEAFF. The CDR3 DNA reads TGTGCCAGCACCAGACAGGGATTTAACACTGAAGCTTTCTTT.

This clone was seen a single time. V gene TRBV27 combines with J gene TRBJ2-3; TRBD2 is a possible D gene (6 bases). Per the germline V gene, CDR1 is MNHEY and CDR2 is SMNVEV (reference sequence). V was shortened by 3 bases and J by 2 bases, with 12 bases between the two germline ends. The CDR3 totals 15 residues. The CDR3, as DNA: TGTGCCAGCAGTTTTAAGCGGACTAACACAGATACGCAGTATTTT. Translated, it gives CASSFKRTNTDTQYF.

The sample holds one count of this clone. J is TRBJ1-6 and V is TRBV28; tentative D call: TRBD1 (6 bases). Trimming pared 6 bases from V and 7 bases from J, leaving 16 bases between. The CDR3 has 15 residues. CDR1 and CDR2 from the germline V gene are MDHEN and SYDVKM. The CDR3 DNA is TGTGCCAGCAGAACCGCAGGACAGCAAAATTCACCCCTCCACTTT. This gives the protein CASRTAGQQNSPLHF.

The chain has TRBV18 and TRBJ2-1; 13 bases are a match to TRBD2. The CDR3 is 15 amino acids. The trim removed 3 bases at V and 4 bases at J, leaving 0 bases unmatched. The germline V gene encodes CDR1 KGHSH and CDR2 LQKENI. The CDR3 spells CASSPGLAGYNEQFF. CDR3 in DNA: TGTGCCAGCTCACCGGGACTAGCGGGGTACAATGAGCAGTTCTTC.

The gene calls are TRBV5-1 and TRBJ1-1, with 8 bases fitting TRBD1. The germline V gene encodes CDR1 SGHRS and CDR2 YFSETQ. Trimming took 4 bases from V and 6 from J; bases not matched to a gene: 11. This CDR3 has 15 amino acids. CDR3 sequence: CASSRQQGVKSEAFF. CDR3 DNA: TGCGCCAGCAGCCGTCAACAGGGGGTGAAGTCTGAAGCTTTCTTT.

The chain has TRBV7-9 and TRBJ2-7, with D tentatively TRBD1 (5 bases). In germline, CDR1 is SEHNR, CDR2 FQNEAQ (reference sequence). CDR3 length: 14 amino acids. V lost 1 base and J lost 5, with 12 bases in between. CDR3 coding DNA: TGTGCCAGCAGCTTAGGGCAGGGAATAGACGAGCAGTACTTC. Amino acid sequence: CASSLGQGIDEQYF.

The chain couples TRBV2 to TRBJ2-3; 10 bases agree with TRBD2. V lost 4 bases to trimming and J lost 5 bases; unmatched junction nucleotides: 6. The CDR3 extends over 15 amino acids. CDR1 and CDR2 (germline): SNHLY, FYNNEI. The CDR3, as DNA: TGTGCCAGCAGTGTACGAGCGGGGGGGAAAGATACGCAGTATTTT. The encoded protein is CASSVRAGGKDTQYF.

V is TRBV18 and J is TRBJ1-6; D remains ambiguous. From germline, CDR1 is KGHSH and CDR2 LQKENI. Trimming removed 1 base from V and 8 bases from J, with 12 bases in between. CDR3 length equals 15 residues. CDR3 sequence reads: CASSPQRGIHSPLHF. The CDR3 DNA sequence: TGTGCCAGCTCACCACAGCGGGGTATACATTCACCCCTCCACTTT.

This clone turned up a few times. This chain uses TRBV27 with TRBJ2-1, with D uncertain. The germline gives CDR1 MNHEY, CDR2 SMNVEV (reference sequence). The length of the CDR3 is 15 residues. Trimming removed 5 bases from V and 0 bases from J, with 11 bases in between. The DNA for the CDR3 is TGTGCCAGCAGTCTCACCGAGAGCTCCTACAATGAGCAGTTCTTC. Protein product: CASSLTESSYNEQFF.